This T cell receptor beta chain was recorded in a study of blood T cell repertoires in COVID-19. At the level of the study: COVID-19 samples collected from the United States, Italy and Spain covered acute and convalescent phases. From T cells, B-cell-depleted T cells, or PBMCs came the material, which was cDNA or gDNA.

Under the authors' procedure: Reference gene primer amplification yielded estimated nucleated cell counts. Measured with immunoSEQ multiplex PCR; TCRdb has only the in-frame clones, and not every one. That table is the source of V, J and clone size, and D and trimming were worked out from the DNA. Here the sample spans approximately 44,000 clones, around 83% being singletons. Source material: peripheral blood. This clonotype was obtained from a human donor in a cohort sampled during active COVID-19.

The chain's CDR3 is CASSWQTASNQPQHF. The CDR3 nucleotides are TGTGCCAGCAGTTGGCAGACAGCTAGCAATCAGCCCCAGCATTTT. The gene calls are TRBV6-6 and TRBJ1-5; a weak D match, TRBD1 (5 bases). The CDR3 has 15 residues. V was shortened by 4 bases and J by 0 bases, with 10 bases between the two germline ends. Germline values: CDR1 MNHNY, CDR2 SVGAGI (reference sequence).